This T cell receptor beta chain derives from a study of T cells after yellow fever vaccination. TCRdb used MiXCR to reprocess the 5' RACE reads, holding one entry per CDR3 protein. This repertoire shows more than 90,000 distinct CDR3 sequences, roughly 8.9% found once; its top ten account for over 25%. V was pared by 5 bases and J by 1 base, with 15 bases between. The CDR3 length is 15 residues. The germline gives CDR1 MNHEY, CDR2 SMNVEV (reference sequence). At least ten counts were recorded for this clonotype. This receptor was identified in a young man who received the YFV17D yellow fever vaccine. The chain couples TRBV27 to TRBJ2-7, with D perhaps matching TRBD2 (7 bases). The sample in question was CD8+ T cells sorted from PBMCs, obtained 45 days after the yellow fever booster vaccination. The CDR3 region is CASSPSGQPSYEQYF. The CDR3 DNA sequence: TGTGCCAGCAGTCCTAGCGGACAGCCATCCTACGAGCAGTACTTC.